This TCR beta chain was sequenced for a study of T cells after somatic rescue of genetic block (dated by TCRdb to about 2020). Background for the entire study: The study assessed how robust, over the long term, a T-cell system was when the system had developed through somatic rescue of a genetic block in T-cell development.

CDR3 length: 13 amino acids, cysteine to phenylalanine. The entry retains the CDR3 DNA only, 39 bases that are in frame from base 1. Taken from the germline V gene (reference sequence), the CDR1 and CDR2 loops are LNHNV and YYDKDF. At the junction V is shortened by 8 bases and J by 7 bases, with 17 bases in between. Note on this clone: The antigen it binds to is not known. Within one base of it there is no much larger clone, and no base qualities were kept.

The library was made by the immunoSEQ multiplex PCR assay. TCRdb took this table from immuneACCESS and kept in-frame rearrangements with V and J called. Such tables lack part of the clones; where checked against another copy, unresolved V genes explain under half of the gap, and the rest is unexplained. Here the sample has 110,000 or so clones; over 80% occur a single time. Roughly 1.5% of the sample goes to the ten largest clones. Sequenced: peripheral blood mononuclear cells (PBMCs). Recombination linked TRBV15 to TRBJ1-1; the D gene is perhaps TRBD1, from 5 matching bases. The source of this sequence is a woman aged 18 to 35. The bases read TGTGCCACCCGCCCGGCGGGGGAAGGTGAAGCTTTCTTT. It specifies CATRPAGEGEAFF.